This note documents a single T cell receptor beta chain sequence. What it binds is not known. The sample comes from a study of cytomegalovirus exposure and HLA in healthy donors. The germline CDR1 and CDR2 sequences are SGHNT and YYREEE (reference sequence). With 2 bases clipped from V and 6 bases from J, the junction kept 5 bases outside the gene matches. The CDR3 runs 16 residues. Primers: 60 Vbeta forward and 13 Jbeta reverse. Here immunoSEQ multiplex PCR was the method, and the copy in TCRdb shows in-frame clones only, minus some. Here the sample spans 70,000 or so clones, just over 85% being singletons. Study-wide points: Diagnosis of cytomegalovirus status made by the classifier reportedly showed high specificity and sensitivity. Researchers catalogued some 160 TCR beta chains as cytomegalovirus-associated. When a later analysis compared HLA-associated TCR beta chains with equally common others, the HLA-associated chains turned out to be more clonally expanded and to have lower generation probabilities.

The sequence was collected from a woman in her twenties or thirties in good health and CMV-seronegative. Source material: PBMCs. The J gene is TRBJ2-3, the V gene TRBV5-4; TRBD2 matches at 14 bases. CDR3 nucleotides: TGTGCCAGCAGCTTACCGGGACTAGCGGGAGAGGATACGCAGTATTTT. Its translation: CASSLPGLAGEDTQYF.